The TCR beta chain described here comes from a study of response to subunit inactivated influenza vaccine. Findings and caveats of the study: Each seasonal flu vaccination may recruit only limited new T cells, authors suggested.

The germline V gene encodes CDR1 SGHAT and CDR2 FQNNGV. The CDR3 has 12 residues. Deletions cut 5 bases from V and 12 bases from J, with 13 bases between. On this clonotype itself: Antigen unknown.

TCRdb called the RT-PCR reads again in MiXCR, with one record for every CDR3 protein. The data hold about 830,000 distinct CDR3 sequences, with about a fifth observed a single time. The source was PBMCs from blood, collected roughly 5 days after vaccination. V is TRBV11-2 and J is TRBJ2-2; TRBD1 is a possible D gene (7 bases). The clonotype originates from a man between 50 and 59 years old who received an inactivated influenza vaccine. The CDR3 protein is CASSPGGTQLFF. As DNA, the CDR3 is TGTGCCAGCAGCCCAGGGGGGACGCAGCTGTTTTTT.